One sample yielded the 12 T cell receptor beta chains listed below, sequenced in a study of blood T cells in healthy people across ages. With a J-beta primer mix and a sample-barcoded 5' primer, a second PCR ran about 6 to 11 cycles. Using its own MiXCR run on the 5' RACE reads, TCRdb lists one record per CDR3 protein. The table lists fewer than 2,000,000 distinct CDR3 sequences, around 35% of them singletons, with roughly 12% in the top ten. The sequenced sample was blood. The receptors derive from a woman younger than 45 in good health.

V is TRBV30 and J is TRBJ1-2; the match to TRBD1 covers 7 bases. This CDR3 has 12 residues. V lost 5 bases to trimming and J lost 5 bases; unmatched junction nucleotides: 5. Germline V CDR1 and CDR2: GTSNPN, SVGIG (reference sequence). The DNA for the CDR3 is TGTGCCTGGGAGGGGACAGTTTATGGCTACACCTTC. This translates into CAWEGTVYGYTF.

This rearrangement joins TRBV28 to TRBJ2-1; D ambiguous. Germline values: CDR1 MDHEN, CDR2 SYDVKM. CDR3 size: 13 residues. Trimming removed 3 bases from V and 10 bases from J, with 13 bases in between. CDR3: CASSFDPSREQFF. In DNA, the CDR3 is TGTGCCAGCAGTTTCGACCCGTCGAGGGAGCAGTTCTTC.

V and J are TRBV10-3 and TRBJ1-4; 7 positions match TRBD1. CDR3 length equals 15 residues. Looked up from germline, CDR1 is ENHRY and CDR2 is SYGVKD. The V segment lost 0 bases and the J segment 7 bases; nucleotides outside the gene matches: 5. CDR3 in DNA: TGTGCCATCAGTGAGTCGAAGGGGGCGCCTGAAAAACTGTTTTTT. It specifies CAISESKGAPEKLFF.

The V and J genes are TRBV20-1 and TRBJ2-1; TRBD2 matches 10 bases. Trimming took 6 bases from V and 8 from J; bases not matched to a gene: 10. Germline-derived CDR1 and CDR2 are DFQATT and SNEGSKA (reference sequence). The CDR3 has 14 residues. CDR3 in DNA: TGCAGTGCCGACAGCGGGAGGGCCCTCTATGAGCAGTTCTTC. Encoded protein: CSADSGRALYEQFF.

This chain uses TRBV20-1 with TRBJ2-1, with D possibly being TRBD1 (6 bases). V was trimmed by 6 bases and J by 3 bases, leaving 15 bases between them. Germline assignment: CDR1 DFQATT and CDR2 SNEGSKA (reference sequence). The CDR3 loop spans 14 amino acids. This CDR3 is CSAKWGRGYNEQFF. CDR3 DNA sequence: TGCAGTGCCAAGTGGGGCAGGGGCTACAATGAGCAGTTCTTC.

V is TRBV28 and J is TRBJ1-2; TRBD1 aligns across 8 bases. J lost 4 bases, V lost 5 bases, and 9 bases had no gene match. This CDR3 spans 15 amino acids. The germline CDR1 and CDR2 sequences are MDHEN and SYDVKM. Written as DNA, the CDR3 is TGTGCCAGCAGTCGAACAGGGGGTGGCGGCTATGGCTACACCTTC. Its protein product is CASSRTGGGGYGYTF.

On this clonotype itself: A much larger clone differs by one base, so this may be a read error. The V and J genes are TRBV4-1 and TRBJ2-1, with D uncertain. Germline V gene lookup returns CDR1 MGHRA and CDR2 YSYEKL. This CDR3 is 14 amino acids long. V was pared by 3 bases and J by 5 bases, with 11 bases between. The CDR3 region is CASSHGEGHNEQFF. In DNA, the CDR3 is TGCGCCAGCAGCCACGGAGAAGGCCACAATGAGCAGTTCTTC.

This clonotype showed up just a few times. This chain connects TRBV12-3 or TRBV12-4 to TRBJ2-7, with a possible D match to TRBD1 (6 bases). V lost 3 bases and J 1 base, leaving 10 bases between the germline ends. The CDR3 is 14 residues long. DNA of the CDR3: TGTGCCAGCAGTTTTAGTGACAGGTCCTACGAGCAGTACTTC. Translated, it gives CASSFSDRSYEQYF.

A few counts support this clonotype. The genes are TRBV6-6 and TRBJ2-7, with TRBD2 identical over 9 bases. The CDR3 has 17 amino acids. In germline, CDR1 is MNHNY, CDR2 SVGAGI (reference sequence). The trim removed 0 bases at V and 0 bases at J, leaving 6 bases unmatched. In DNA form, the CDR3 reads TGTGCCAGCAGTTACTCGAGCGATAGCGGGAGCTCCTACGAGCAGTACTTC. As protein: CASSYSSDSGSSYEQYF.

This clonotype was counted only a few times. The chain recombines TRBV2 with TRBJ2-7; TRBD1 aligns across 8 bases. J gave up 5 bases and V 4 bases, and 7 bases lay outside the gene matches. Germline-derived CDR1 and CDR2 are SNHLY and FYNNEI. There are 14 residues in the CDR3. The CDR3 DNA is TGTGCCAGCAGTGCGGACAGGGCGGTGGACGAGCAGTACTTC. Translated: CASSADRAVDEQYF.

A few counts support this clonotype. The chain employs TRBV25-1 and TRBJ2-5, with TRBD1 identical over 7 bases. Trimming at V came to 5 bases and at J to 5 bases, leaving 5 bases not matched to a gene. Germline CDR1 and CDR2: MGHDK and SYGVNS. CDR3 length: 13 residues. The CDR3 DNA sequence: TGTGCCAGCAGTAAGACAGGGTCTGAGACCCAGTACTTC. Translation gives CASSKTGSETQYF.

This clonotype has more than one count but fewer than ten. The chain carries TRBV20-1 and TRBJ2-7, with D hard to call. The CDR3 totals 13 residues. Trimming took 4 bases from V and 1 from J, leaving 11 bases between them. Germline CDR1 DFQATT, CDR2 SNEGSKA (reference sequence). CDR3 coding DNA: TGCAGTGCTACCCACAAGAAATCCTACGAGCAGTACTTC. Its translation is CSATHKKSYEQYF.